Presented here are 32 T cell receptor beta chains from one specimen sequenced in a study of PD-1 blockade in classical Hodgkin lymphoma. Described time point: cycle 4 day 1 (C4D1), after 6 weeks of nivolumab. Every patient had relapsed following autologous stem cell transplantation, and cohorts differed in brentuximab vedotin exposure. Magnetic depletion of non-target cells from thawed PBMCs yielded purified CD8+ T cells. Sequencing used immunoSEQ multiplex PCR; TCRdb keeps in-frame clones, though not all of them. The profile shows about 20,000 clones, approximately 84% of them singletons. The sample consisted of CD8+ T cells from blood, taken before the fourth cycle of nivolumab. The receptor source for this set is a human donor with classical Hodgkin lymphoma.

This CDR3 is CASSLRGARSYEQYF. CDR3 in DNA: TGTGCCAGCAGTCTACGGGGGGCGAGATCCTACGAGCAGTACTTC. This sequence joins TRBV6-5 and TRBJ2-7, with a weak D call TRBD2 (7 bases). V lost 5 bases, J lost 1 base, and 15 bases lay in between. The CDR3 has 15 residues. Germline CDR1 is MNHEY and CDR2 is SVGAGI.

J is TRBJ2-5 and V is TRBV5-8, with D unclear. CDR3 length: 14 amino acids. The germline gives CDR1 SGHTS, CDR2 YDEGEE. V gave up 2 bases and J gave up 0 bases, with 8 bases separating them. The DNA for the CDR3 is TGTGCCAGCAGCTTCAGACAAAACCAAGAGACCCAGTACTTC. The encoded protein is CASSFRQNQETQYF.

The J gene is TRBJ2-5, the V gene TRBV19, with D perhaps TRBD1 (5 bases). The V and J ends lost 4 bases and 6 bases respectively, with 6 bases between them. CDR1 and CDR2 (germline): LNHDA, SQIVND (reference sequence). The CDR3 has 11 residues. The CDR3 region has the DNA TGTGCCAGTAGTACAGGGCAGACCCAGTACTTC. Protein sequence: CASSTGQTQYF. Full variable domain (rest looked up from reference TRBV19 and TRBJ2-5): DGGITQSPKYLFRKEGQNVTLSCEQNLNHDAMYWYRQDPGQGLRLIYYSQIVNDFQKGDIAEGYSVSREKKESFPLTVTSAQKNPTAFYLCASSTGQTQYFGPGTRLLVL.

This chain links TRBV27 with TRBJ1-2, with D perhaps TRBD1 (6 bases). The V gene lost 10 bases and the J gene lost 7 bases, with 22 bases spanning the gap. The CDR3 covers 14 residues. From germline, CDR1 is MNHEY and CDR2 SMNVEV (reference sequence). Here the CDR3 reads CATKDGGGLLGYTF. The CDR3 DNA reads as TGTGCCACAAAGGATGGGGGGGGCCTCCTTGGCTACACCTTC.

This clone showed up just a few times. The chain links TRBV19 to TRBJ1-1, with 7 bases lining up with TRBD1. Germline V lookup: CDR1 LNHDA, CDR2 SQIVND (reference sequence). Trimming removed 8 bases from V and 4 bases from J; junction bases left unmatched: 10. CDR3 length: 14 residues. DNA for the CDR3: TGTGCCAGTCGCCAGACAGGGCAGGGCACTGAAGCTTTCTTT. Translating it yields CASRQTGQGTEAFF.

The chain links TRBV27 to TRBJ2-7; 10 bases fit TRBD2. Germline CDR1 reads MNHEY; CDR2 reads SMNVEV (reference sequence). With V trimmed by 2 bases and J by 3 bases, 7 bases remained unmatched. The CDR3 totals 16 residues. The CDR3 loop is CASSLLGTSDDYEQYF. CDR3 in DNA: TGTGCCAGCAGTTTACTGGGGACTAGCGACGACTACGAGCAGTACTTC.

The chain combines TRBV28 with TRBJ2-1; tentative D call: TRBD1 (6 bases). The germline V and J ends were trimmed by 6 bases and 8 bases, with 11 bases remaining between them. The CDR3 totals 12 residues. Germline CDR1 MDHEN, CDR2 SYDVKM. The CDR3 protein is CASRTGSDEQFF. CDR3 coding DNA: TGTGCCAGCAGGACAGGTTCGGATGAGCAGTTCTTC.

V and J are TRBV7-2 and TRBJ2-7; no clear D gene. The CDR3 runs 13 residues. CDR1 SGHTA and CDR2 FQGNSA come from the germline V gene. Trimming removed 1 base at V and 6 bases at J, with 10 bases between. The CDR3 reads CASSLGPASEQYF. CDR3 DNA sequence: TGTGCCAGCAGCTTAGGGCCAGCATCCGAGCAGTACTTC.

The J gene is TRBJ2-2, the V gene TRBV27; D assignment may be TRBD1 or TRBD2 (5 bases each). V dropped 3 bases and J dropped 2 bases, with 13 bases sitting between them. The CDR3 is 16 amino acids. The germline V gene has CDR1 MNHEY and CDR2 SMNVEV (reference sequence). The CDR3: CASSFGETDNTGELFF. As DNA, the CDR3 is TGTGCCAGCAGTTTCGGGGAGACAGATAACACCGGGGAGCTGTTTTTT.

The chain is built from TRBV7-2 and TRBJ1-1; D gene uncertain. The germline gives CDR1 SGHTA, CDR2 FQGNSA. CDR3 length equals 18 residues. Trimming cost V 6 bases and J 1 base, with 24 bases left between them. DNA of the CDR3: TGTGCCAGCAGTCTCATTGCCGTAGGTGCCGGGTGGAACACTGAAGCTTTCTTT. It yields the protein CASSLIAVGAGWNTEAFF.

The chain links TRBV7-9 to TRBJ2-7; D is tentatively TRBD1 or TRBD2 (5 bases each). CDR3 size: 13 residues. The germline gives CDR1 SEHNR, CDR2 FQNEAQ (reference sequence). Trimming took 7 bases from V and 4 from J, leaving 14 bases between them. CDR3 in amino acids: CASTRGVVYEQYF. The CDR3 nucleotides are TGTGCCAGCACCCGAGGGGTGGTTTACGAGCAGTACTTC.

The J gene is TRBJ2-7, the V gene TRBV16; D unclear. The CDR3 contains 13 residues. CDR1 and CDR2 (germline): KGHSY, FQNENV. V lost 4 bases and J lost 1, with 8 bases in between. The CDR3 spells CASSPTLSYEQYF. CDR3 sequence (DNA): TGTGCCAGCAGCCCGACGCTGTCCTACGAGCAGTACTTC.

This chain uses TRBV5-4 with TRBJ2-3; the D gene is possibly TRBD1 (6 bases). The V and J ends lost 4 bases and 3 bases respectively, with 12 bases between them. The CDR3 totals 14 residues. Germline V lookup: CDR1 SGHNT, CDR2 YYREEE (reference sequence). Written as DNA, the CDR3 is TGTGCCAGCAGCCCAGGGGACCAAACAGATACGCAGTATTTT. Translating gives CASSPGDQTDTQYF.

The table lists this clone with a few counts. CDR3 residues: CASSLFYEQYF. CDR3 DNA sequence: TGTGCCAGCAGCCTATTCTACGAGCAGTACTTC. This sequence joins TRBV21-1 and TRBJ2-7; the table gives TRBD2 as D, unverified against the DNA. TRBV21-1 is a pseudogene. The CDR3 covers 11 residues.

This chain links TRBV19 with TRBJ2-2; D is unclear. The germline gives CDR1 LNHDA, CDR2 SQIVND (reference sequence). Trimming shortened V by 5 bases and J by 5 bases, and 3 bases separated the two germline ends. The CDR3 is 11 residues long. CDR3 DNA sequence: TGTGCCAGTAGTGTTACCGGGGAGCTGTTTTTT. Translating it yields CASSVTGELFF.

The V call is TRBV5-1, the J call TRBJ2-7; D is possibly TRBD1 or TRBD2 (6 bases each). Per germline, CDR1 SGHRS and CDR2 YFSETQ. The CDR3 contains 14 residues. Deletions cut 4 bases from V and 5 bases from J, with 16 bases between. The DNA for the CDR3 is TGCGCCAGCAGCCCCACAGGGTCTAGCGACGAGCAGTACTTC. Its protein product is CASSPTGSSDEQYF.

This clone has a single count. This chain links TRBV4-1 with TRBJ1-1, with TRBD1 identical over 7 bases. This CDR3 region has 14 residues. J was trimmed by 1 base and V by 5 bases; bases with no gene match: 4. From germline, CDR1 is MGHRA and CDR2 YSYEKL. In DNA, the CDR3 is TGCGCCAGCAGCTACGGACAGGAGAACACTGAAGCTTTCTTT. This translates into CASSYGQENTEAFF.

This clone was counted a few times. The J gene is TRBJ1-5, the V gene TRBV10-1, with 9 bases lining up with TRBD1. The CDR3 is 13 amino acids. The V gene's germline CDR1 is WNHNN and CDR2 SYGVQD (reference sequence). J lost 7 bases, V lost 6 bases, and 4 bases had no gene match. In nucleotides, the CDR3 is TGCGCCAGCAGAGGACAGGGGAGCCAGCCCCAGCATTTT. Its protein product is CASRGQGSQPQHF.

The chain uses TRBV5-6 and TRBJ1-2, with D maybe TRBD1 (5 bases). Germline-derived CDR1 and CDR2 are SGHDT and YYEEEE. The CDR3 has 14 amino acids. Trimming shortened V by 4 bases and J by 5 bases, and 15 bases separated the two germline ends. The CDR3, as DNA: TGTGCCAGCAGCCCGACGGAAGGGGCATATGGCTACACCTTC. As protein: CASSPTEGAYGYTF.

In its sample, this clone was seen a few times. The chain uses TRBV6-5 and TRBJ1-6; tentative D call: TRBD1 (6 bases). The CDR3 length is 15 residues. In germline, CDR1 is MNHEY, CDR2 SVGAGI. V was shortened by 0 bases and J by 7 bases, with 10 bases between the two germline ends. The CDR3 DNA reads as TGTGCCAGCAGTTACTCGTACAGGGAGAATTCACCCCTCCACTTT. Its protein is CASSYSYRENSPLHF.

The chain carries TRBV20-1 and TRBJ2-7, with TRBD1 identical over 9 bases. The V gene's germline CDR1 is DFQATT and CDR2 SNEGSKA (reference sequence). J lost 6 bases, V lost 6 bases, and 3 bases had no gene match. The CDR3 has 11 amino acids. In DNA, the CDR3 is TGCAGTGCGGGACAGGGCCGCGAGCAGTACTTC. It encodes CSAGQGREQYF.

The rearrangement uses TRBV29-1 and TRBJ2-7; 14 bases match TRBD2. Looked up from germline, CDR1 is SQVTM and CDR2 is ANQGSEA. The CDR3 is made up of 14 amino acids. J lost 6 bases, V lost 4 bases, and 5 bases had no gene match. The CDR3 is CSVGGLAGASEQYF. In DNA form, the CDR3 reads TGCAGCGTTGGGGGACTAGCGGGGGCCAGCGAGCAGTACTTC.

This clone was picked up one time. J is TRBJ1-1 and V is TRBV5-1, with unresolved D. Germline V CDR1 and CDR2: SGHRS, YFSETQ. This CDR3 has 15 residues. Trimming cost V 1 base and J 0 bases, with 10 bases left between them. CDR3 bases: TGCGCCAGCAGCTTGAGCCTGGGGATGAACACTGAAGCTTTCTTT. It codes for CASSLSLGMNTEAFF.

This clone was recorded only once. The chain employs TRBV19 and TRBJ2-7, with D tentatively TRBD2 (5 bases). Looked up from germline, CDR1 is LNHDA and CDR2 is SQIVND (reference sequence). CDR3 length equals 15 residues. V lost 3 bases, J lost 2 bases, and 14 bases lay in between. The CDR3 DNA reads TGTGCCAGTAGTATTAGGAGGAGCCTCCCCTACGAGCAGTACTTC. Amino acids: CASSIRRSLPYEQYF.

The rearrangement uses TRBV5-6 and TRBJ2-7; 7 nucleotides line up with TRBD1. The V gene's germline CDR1 is SGHDT and CDR2 YYEEEE. This CDR3 comprises 14 residues. V dropped 4 bases and J dropped 3; count of bases not matched to a gene: 7. CDR3 coding DNA: TGTGCCAGCAGCCCCCAAACAGGGGACTACGAGCAGTACTTC. Translated, it gives CASSPQTGDYEQYF.

This chain connects TRBV6-5 to TRBJ1-1; tentatively, D is TRBD1 (5 bases). Trimming cost V 4 bases and J 6 bases, with 9 bases left between them. Germline V CDR1 and CDR2: MNHEY, SVGAGI. The CDR3 length is 12 residues. The CDR3 DNA sequence: TGTGCCAGCAGTTTCGGGACCTCTGAAGCTTTCTTT. Residues: CASSFGTSEAFF.

This chain connects TRBV5-5 to TRBJ1-5; 7 bases line up with TRBD1. V lost 1 base, J lost 3 bases, and 10 bases stayed unmatched. CDR1 and CDR2 from the germline V gene are SGHKS and YYEKEE (reference sequence). The CDR3 is made up of 17 amino acids. This CDR3 reads CASSLKIGQEYNQPQHF. CDR3 coding DNA: TGTGCCAGCAGCTTGAAGATCGGACAGGAGTACAATCAGCCCCAGCATTTT.

J is TRBJ2-7 and V is TRBV7-9, with TRBD2 matching 9 bases. The CDR3 has 15 amino acids. Germline V gene lookup returns CDR1 SEHNR and CDR2 FQNEAQ (reference sequence). The junction had 4 bases not matched to a gene; V was cut back by 4 bases and J by 0 bases. The CDR3 is CASSSSGVSSYEQYF. CDR3 nucleotides: TGTGCCAGCAGCTCTAGCGGGGTAAGCTCCTACGAGCAGTACTTC. The whole variable domain, filled in from reference TRBV7-9 and TRBJ2-7, reads DTGVSQNPRHKITKRGQNVTFRCDPISEHNRLYWYRQTLGQGPEFLTYFQNEAQLEKSRLLSDRFSAERPKGSFSTLEIQRTEQGDSAMYLCASSSSGVSSYEQYFGPGTRLTVT.

The CDR3 spells CASSVAGVNTEAFF. The CDR3 coding sequence is TGTGCCAGCAGCGTAGCTGGAGTGAACACTGAAGCTTTCTTT. The chain uses TRBV9 and TRBJ1-1; D unclear. Trimming removed 0 bases at V and 0 bases at J, with 6 bases between. This CDR3 is 14 amino acids long. Per the germline V gene, CDR1 is SGDLS and CDR2 is YYNGEE.

In its sample, this clone was seen once. The chain uses TRBV19 and TRBJ2-7; 9 nucleotides align to TRBD1. Trimming cost V 3 bases and J 2 bases; bases outside gene matches: 5. The germline V gene encodes CDR1 LNHDA and CDR2 SQIVND (reference sequence). CDR3 length: 15 amino acids. CDR3 in amino acids: CASSILGQGPYEQYF. CDR3 coding DNA: TGTGCCAGTAGTATCTTGGGACAGGGACCCTACGAGCAGTACTTC.

This rearrangement joins TRBV7-9 to TRBJ1-1, with no clear D. This CDR3 has 13 amino acids. V lost 5 bases and J lost 8, with 15 bases in between. Germline V gene sequence: CDR1 SEHNR, CDR2 FQNEAQ (reference sequence). The CDR3 reads CASSALDATEAFF. The DNA of the CDR3 is TGTGCCAGCAGCGCCTTGGACGCAACCGAAGCTTTCTTT.

This rearrangement joins TRBV4-2 to TRBJ1-1, with no clear D. The CDR3 is 15 residues long. Trimming stripped 3 bases from V and 5 bases from J, with 16 bases between. Germline-derived CDR1 and CDR2 are LGHNA and YNFKEQ. This CDR3 reads CASSHEYQSGTEAFF. The CDR3, as DNA: TGTGCCAGCAGCCATGAATATCAAAGCGGGACTGAAGCTTTCTTT.